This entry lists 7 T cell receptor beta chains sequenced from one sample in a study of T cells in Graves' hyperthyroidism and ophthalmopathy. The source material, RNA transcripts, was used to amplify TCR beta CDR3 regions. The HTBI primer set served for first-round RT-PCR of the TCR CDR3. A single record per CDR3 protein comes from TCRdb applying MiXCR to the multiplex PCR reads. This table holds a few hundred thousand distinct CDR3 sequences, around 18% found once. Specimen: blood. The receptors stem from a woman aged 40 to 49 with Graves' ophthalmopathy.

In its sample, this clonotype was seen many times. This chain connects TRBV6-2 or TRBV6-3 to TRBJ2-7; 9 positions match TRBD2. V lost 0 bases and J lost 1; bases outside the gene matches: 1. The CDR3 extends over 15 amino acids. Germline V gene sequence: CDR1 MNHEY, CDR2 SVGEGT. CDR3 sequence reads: CASSYSTSGSYEQYF. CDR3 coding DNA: TGTGCCAGCAGTTACTCGACTAGCGGTTCCTACGAGCAGTACTTC.

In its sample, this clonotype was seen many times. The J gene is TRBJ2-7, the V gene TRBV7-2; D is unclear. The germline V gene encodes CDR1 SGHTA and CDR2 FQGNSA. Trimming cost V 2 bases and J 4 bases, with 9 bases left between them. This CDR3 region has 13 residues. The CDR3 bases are TGTGCCAGCAGCTTAATCAGATCTTACGAGCAGTACTTC. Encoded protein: CASSLIRSYEQYF.

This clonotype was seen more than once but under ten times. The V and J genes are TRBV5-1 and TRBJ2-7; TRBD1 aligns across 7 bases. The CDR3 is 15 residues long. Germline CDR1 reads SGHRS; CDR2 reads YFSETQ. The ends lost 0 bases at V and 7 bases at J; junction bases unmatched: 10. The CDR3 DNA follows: TGCGCCAGCAGCTTGGGGGACAGCCCATGGGCTGAGCAGTACTTC. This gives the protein CASSLGDSPWAEQYF.

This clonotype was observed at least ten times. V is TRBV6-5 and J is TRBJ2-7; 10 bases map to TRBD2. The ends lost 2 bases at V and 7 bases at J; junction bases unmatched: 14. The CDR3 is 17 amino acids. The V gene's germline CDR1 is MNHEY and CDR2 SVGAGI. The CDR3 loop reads CASSYPTRGAGGPEQYF. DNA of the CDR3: TGTGCCAGCAGTTACCCGACACGTGGAGCGGGAGGGCCAGAGCAGTACTTC.

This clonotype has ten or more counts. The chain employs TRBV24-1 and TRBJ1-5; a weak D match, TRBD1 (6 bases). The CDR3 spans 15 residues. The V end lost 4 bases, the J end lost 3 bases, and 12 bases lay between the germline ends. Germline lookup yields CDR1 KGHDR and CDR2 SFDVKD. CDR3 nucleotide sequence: TGTGCCACCAGTGAAAGGGGGGGAGCCAATCAGCCCCAGCATTTT. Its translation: CATSERGGANQPQHF.

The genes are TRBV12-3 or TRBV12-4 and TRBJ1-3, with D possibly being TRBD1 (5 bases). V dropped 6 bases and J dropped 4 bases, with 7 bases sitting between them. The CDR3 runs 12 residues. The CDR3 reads CASRRQGNTIYF. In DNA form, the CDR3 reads TGTGCCAGCAGGAGACAGGGAAACACCATATATTTT.

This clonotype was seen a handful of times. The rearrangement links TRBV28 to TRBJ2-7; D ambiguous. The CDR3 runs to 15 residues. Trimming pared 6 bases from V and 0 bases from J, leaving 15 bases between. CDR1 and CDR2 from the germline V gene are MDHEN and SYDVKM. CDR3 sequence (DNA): TGTGCCAGCAGATCCTTAGCAGCCCTCTCCTACGAGCAGTACTTC. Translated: CASRSLAALSYEQYF.